This TCR beta chain was sequenced for a study of T cell changes during pregnancy in multiple sclerosis (dated by TCRdb to the late 2010s). The study in broad terms: The study examined how the T cell repertoire changed over the course of pregnancy in women with multiple sclerosis.

The library was obtained by the immunoSEQ multiplex PCR assay. TCRdb took this table from immuneACCESS and kept in-frame rearrangements with V and J called. Such tables lack part of the clones; where checked against another copy, unresolved V genes explain under half of the gap, and the rest is unexplained. This sample gives 26,000 or so clones in total; about 89% of them show up just once. The biggest ten clones account for approximately 0.55% of the sample. The CDR3 contains 12 residues, cysteine and phenylalanine counted. CDR3 DNA is the only sequence kept; it has 36 bases, read in frame from the first base. From a lookup of the germline V gene, CDR1 and CDR2 are MDHEN and SYDVKM. Here V drops 8 bases and J drops 6 bases, and the junction holds 4 bases not matched to any gene. With respect to this clone: Its antigen remains undetermined. No base quality values were provided; no much bigger clone lies one nucleotide off.

The receptor was isolated from a female donor in good health, enrolled as a control in a pregnancy study. The sequencing used CD4+ T cells from peripheral blood mononuclear cells, collected in the first trimester of pregnancy. This chain joins TRBV28 to TRBJ1-5, and TRBD1 matches 7 of the central bases. The DNA sequence is TGTGCCAGCGATGGACAGGTTCAGCCCCAGCATTTT. It translates as CASDGQVQPQHF.